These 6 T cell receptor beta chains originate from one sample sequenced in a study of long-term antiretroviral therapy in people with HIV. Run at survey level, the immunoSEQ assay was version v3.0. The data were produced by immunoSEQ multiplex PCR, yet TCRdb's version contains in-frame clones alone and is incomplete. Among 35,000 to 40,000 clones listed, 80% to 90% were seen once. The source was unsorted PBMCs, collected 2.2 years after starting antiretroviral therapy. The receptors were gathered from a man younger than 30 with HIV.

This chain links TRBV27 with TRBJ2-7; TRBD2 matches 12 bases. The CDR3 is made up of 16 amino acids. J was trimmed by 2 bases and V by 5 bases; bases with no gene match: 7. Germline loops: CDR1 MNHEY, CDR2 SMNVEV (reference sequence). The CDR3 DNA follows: TGTGCCAGCAGTCCTCTAGCGGGAGGGCGCACCTACGAGCAGTACTTC. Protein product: CASSPLAGGRTYEQYF.

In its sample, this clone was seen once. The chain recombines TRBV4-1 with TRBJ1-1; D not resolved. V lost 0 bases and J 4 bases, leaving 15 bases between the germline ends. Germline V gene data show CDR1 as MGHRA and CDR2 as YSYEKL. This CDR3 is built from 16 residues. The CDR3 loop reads CASSQEHGIRGTEAFF. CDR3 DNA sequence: TGCGCCAGCAGCCAAGAACACGGTATCCGGGGCACTGAAGCTTTCTTT.

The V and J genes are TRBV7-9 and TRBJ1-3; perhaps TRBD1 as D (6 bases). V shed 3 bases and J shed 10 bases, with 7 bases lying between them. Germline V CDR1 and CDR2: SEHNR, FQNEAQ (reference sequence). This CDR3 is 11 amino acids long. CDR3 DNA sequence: TGTGCCAGCAGCTTGGGGGCTACCATATATTTT. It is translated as CASSLGATIYF.

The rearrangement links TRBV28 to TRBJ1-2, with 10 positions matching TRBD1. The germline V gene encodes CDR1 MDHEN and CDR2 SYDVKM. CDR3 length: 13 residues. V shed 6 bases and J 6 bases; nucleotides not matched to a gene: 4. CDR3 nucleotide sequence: TGTGCCAGCAGCGGGACAGGGGTCGATGGCTACACCTTC. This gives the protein CASSGTGVDGYTF.

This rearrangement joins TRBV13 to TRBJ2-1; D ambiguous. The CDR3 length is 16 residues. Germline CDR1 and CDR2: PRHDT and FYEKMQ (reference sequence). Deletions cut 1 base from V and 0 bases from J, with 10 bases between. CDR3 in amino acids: CASSLVGLSSYNEQFF. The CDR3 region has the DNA TGTGCCAGCAGCTTAGTGGGCTTAAGCTCCTACAATGAGCAGTTCTTC.

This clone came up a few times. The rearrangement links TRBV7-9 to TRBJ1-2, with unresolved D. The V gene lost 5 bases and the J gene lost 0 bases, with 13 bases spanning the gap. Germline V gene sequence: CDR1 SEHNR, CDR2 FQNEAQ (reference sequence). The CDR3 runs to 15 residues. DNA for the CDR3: TGTGCCAGCAGCGCACAGCGGGAGGCTAACTATGGCTACACCTTC. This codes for CASSAQREANYGYTF.